These 22 T cell receptor beta chains originate from one sample sequenced in a study of shared clonotypes between healthy human individuals. The assay was immunoSEQ multiplex PCR, and TCRdb's table has in-frame clones only and misses some. The sample yields 950,000 to 1,200,000 clones, 60% to 80% seen once. The specimen sequenced was memory CD4+ T cells from PBMCs. Subset: CD45RA-negative fraction. Every receptor here comes from a man aged 18 to 30 in good health. Some clones in this sample may be carry-over from other donors' samples.

This clone has just one count. The rearrangement links TRBV7-3 to TRBJ2-3; 10 nucleotides line up with TRBD2. CDR3 length: 18 amino acids. Germline lookup yields CDR1 SGHTA and CDR2 FQGTGA. Trimming cost V 2 bases and J 5 bases; bases outside gene matches: 13. In DNA form, the CDR3 reads TGTGCCAGCAGCTTATGGGCTAGCGGGAGCGGGAAAGGAGATACGCAGTATTTT. It translates to CASSLWASGSGKGDTQYF.

V gene TRBV6-6 combines with J gene TRBJ2-2; 8 bases line up with TRBD1. This CDR3 has 16 residues. V lost 2 bases, J lost 7 bases, and 9 bases stayed unmatched. Germline loops: CDR1 MNHNY, CDR2 SVGAGI (reference sequence). The CDR3 spells CASSYRPGGENGELFF. CDR3 nucleotides: TGTGCCAGCAGTTACAGGCCAGGGGGCGAAAACGGGGAGCTGTTTTTT.

This rearrangement joins TRBV27 to TRBJ2-3; maybe TRBD2 (5 bases). Looked up from germline, CDR1 is MNHEY and CDR2 is SMNVEV (reference sequence). The CDR3 contains 13 residues. Trimming pared 7 bases from V and 9 bases from J, leaving 17 bases between. CDR3 in amino acids: CASTKSSGTTQYF. CDR3 in DNA: TGTGCCAGCACCAAATCAAGCGGAACAACGCAGTATTTT.

On this clone itself: Different DNA sequences within this sample yield the same CDR3. The chain joins TRBV9 to TRBJ2-2; 8 nucleotides match TRBD2. Trimming took 0 bases from V and 4 from J; bases not matched to a gene: 2. Germline V gene data show CDR1 as SGDLS and CDR2 as YYNGEE. The CDR3 has 15 amino acids. CDR3 in DNA: TGTGCCAGCAGCGTAGCGGGAGGGGGCACCGGGGAGCTGTTTTTT. Translation: CASSVAGGGTGELFF.

This chain connects TRBV28 to TRBJ1-2, with a tentative D call TRBD1 (5 bases). The CDR3 extends over 14 amino acids. The germline gives CDR1 MDHEN, CDR2 SYDVKM. The V end was cut by 7 bases, the J end by 4 bases, with 16 bases between. The CDR3 loop is CASIPLPGGYGYTF. The CDR3 bases are TGTGCCAGCATCCCCTTACCCGGGGGCTATGGCTACACCTTC.

This chain connects TRBV5-1 to TRBJ2-2; 7 nucleotides agree with TRBD2. This CDR3 spans 15 amino acids. J lost 8 bases, V lost 7 bases, and 14 bases had no gene match. Germline CDR1 and CDR2: SGHRS and YFSETQ. The CDR3 region has the DNA TGCGCCAGCGCGGAGGTGGCGGGAGTAGAGGGGGAGCTGTTTTTT. It specifies CASAEVAGVEGELFF.

The CDR3 nucleotides read TGTGCCAGCACCTTACAGGGGGGCCGGGAAGCTTTCTTT. Residues: CASTLQGGREAFF. This chain connects TRBV25-1 to TRBJ1-1; TRBD1 matches 8 bases. This CDR3 contains 13 residues. Germline CDR1 is MGHDK and CDR2 is SYGVNS. After removal of 7 bases from V and 8 bases from J, the junction contained 9 bases not matched to a gene. Looking up the rest from reference TRBV25-1 and TRBJ1-1 gives the full variable domain: EADIYQTPRYLVIGTGKKITLECSQTMGHDKMYWYQQDPGMELHLIHYSYGVNSTEKGDLSSESTVSRIRTEHFPLTLESARPSHTSQYLCASTLQGGREAFFGQGTRLTVV.

This clone was recorded once. Other DNA variants within this sample encode the same CDR3. V usage is TRBV28 and J usage is TRBJ2-2; D ambiguous. The CDR3 has 13 amino acids. The germline V and J ends were trimmed by 5 bases and 5 bases, with 9 bases remaining between them. Germline V gives CDR1 MDHEN, CDR2 SYDVKM. The CDR3 is CASSRDGTGELFF. In DNA form, the CDR3 reads TGTGCCAGCAGTAGAGATGGAACCGGGGAGCTGTTTTTT.

A word on this clone: It may be a read error: a sequence one base away is much more abundant. This chain uses TRBV20-1 with TRBJ2-3, with D possibly called TRBD1 or TRBD2 (5 bases each). The CDR3 covers 11 residues. V was pared by 5 bases and J by 2 bases, with 5 bases between. The germline gives CDR1 DFQATT, CDR2 SNEGSKA (reference sequence). For the CDR3, the DNA is TGCAGTGCTGGGACCACAGATACGCAGTATTTT. It is translated as CSAGTTDTQYF.

By proportion, this clone is medium-sized (0.01 to 0.1%). The rearrangement joins TRBV5-1 to TRBJ1-2, with D tentatively TRBD1 (6 bases). Deletions cut 5 bases from V and 0 bases from J, with 11 bases between. CDR3 length equals 14 residues. Germline V lookup: CDR1 SGHRS, CDR2 YFSETQ. The DNA for the CDR3 is TGCGCCAGCAGACAGGGACAAGCTAACTATGGCTACACCTTC. Amino acid sequence: CASRQGQANYGYTF.

On this clone itself: Other DNA sequences in this specimen translate into the identical CDR3. This chain uses TRBV29-1 with TRBJ2-5; D uncertain. Trimming took off 7 bases at V and 1 base at J, with 7 bases between the two ends. Germline CDR1 reads SQVTM; CDR2 reads ANQGSEA. The CDR3 consists of 11 residues. CDR3 residues: CSGGPQETQYF. DNA of the CDR3: TGCAGCGGCGGACCCCAAGAGACCCAGTACTTC. Using reference TRBV29-1 and TRBJ2-5 for the parts outside the CDR3, the full variable domain is SAVISQKPSRDICQRGTSLTIQCQVDSQVTMMFWYRQQPGQSLTLIATANQGSEATYESGFVIDKFPISRPNLTFSTLTVSNMSPEDSSIYLCSGGPQETQYFGPGTRLLVL.

This clone was recorded only once. The genes are TRBV5-1 and TRBJ2-1; 10 bases agree with TRBD2. CDR1 SGHRS and CDR2 YFSETQ come from the germline V gene. The J segment lost 10 bases and the V segment lost 5 bases, leaving 9 bases of the junction unmatched. This CDR3 is built from 14 residues. This chain's CDR3 is CASSSVSGRDEQFF. CDR3 in DNA: TGCGCCAGCAGTAGTGTCAGCGGGAGGGACGAGCAGTTCTTC.

The rearrangement links TRBV15 to TRBJ2-1, with TRBD2 identical over 11 bases. V shed 5 bases and J 10 bases; nucleotides not matched to a gene: 10. Germline CDR1 and CDR2: LNHNV and YYDKDF (reference sequence). The CDR3 length is 15 residues. CDR3 sequence: CATSLTGLAAREQFF. CDR3 sequence (DNA): TGTGCCACCAGCTTAACGGGACTAGCGGCCCGGGAGCAGTTCTTC.

The V call is TRBV4-3, the J call TRBJ2-2; 12 bases agree with TRBD2. Germline V gene lookup returns CDR1 LGHNA and CDR2 YSLEER. This CDR3 contains 18 residues. Trimming removed 5 bases from V and 0 bases from J; junction bases left unmatched: 7. CDR3 sequence (DNA): TGCGCCAGCAGCGGGGAACTAGCGGGAGGCACGAACACCGGGGAGCTGTTTTTT. Translation: CASSGELAGGTNTGELFF.

The chain combines TRBV5-4 with TRBJ2-1, with a possible D match to TRBD2 (6 bases). V lost 4 bases and J 6 bases, leaving 17 bases between the germline ends. CDR1 and CDR2 (germline): SGHNT, YYREEE (reference sequence). This CDR3 has 15 amino acids. CDR3 sequence reads: CASSPPGLRSNEQFF. As DNA, the CDR3 is TGTGCCAGCAGCCCTCCGGGACTGAGGTCCAATGAGCAGTTCTTC.

The chain employs TRBV28 and TRBJ2-2, with a possible D match to TRBD2 (6 bases). Germline V lookup: CDR1 MDHEN, CDR2 SYDVKM. The CDR3 has 16 residues. Trimming took 5 bases from V and 6 from J, leaving 19 bases between them. The CDR3 nucleotides read TGTGCCAGCAGTCCTCGTCCCGGGACTTGGGCCGGGGAGCTGTTTTTT. Protein product: CASSPRPGTWAGELFF.

The CDR3 region is CASSLGRWDTEAFF. CDR3 sequence (DNA): TGTGCCAGCAGCCTGGGACGATGGGACACTGAAGCTTTCTTT. V gene TRBV28 combines with J gene TRBJ1-1; D may be TRBD1 (5 bases). Germline assignment: CDR1 MDHEN and CDR2 SYDVKM. Trimming left V 6 bases short and J 3 bases short, with 14 bases between. The CDR3 contains 14 residues. The full variable domain, in which reference TRBV28 and TRBJ1-1 provide the parts outside the CDR3, is DVKVTQSSRYLVKRTGEKVFLECVQDMDHENMFWYRQDPGLGLRLIYFSYDVKMKEKGDIPEGYSVSREKKERFSLILESASTNQTSMYLCASSLGRWDTEAFFGQGTRLTVV.

The chain recombines TRBV19 with TRBJ2-7, with a weak D call TRBD2 (6 bases). Germline V gene sequence: CDR1 LNHDA, CDR2 SQIVND (reference sequence). Trimming took 7 bases from V and 4 from J, leaving 20 bases between them. The CDR3 runs to 15 residues. This chain's CDR3 is CASMGGAFPPYEQYF. In DNA, the CDR3 is TGTGCCAGTATGGGCGGGGCCTTTCCCCCTTACGAGCAGTACTTC.

This chain joins TRBV4-2 and TRBJ2-1; D gene uncertain. V was shortened by 3 bases and J by 4 bases, with 16 bases between the two germline ends. The CDR3 consists of 16 residues. Germline CDR1 reads LGHNA; CDR2 reads YNFKEQ. CDR3 bases: TGTGCCAGCAGCCAGGAAAGCGAGCAGAATTACAATGAGCAGTTCTTC. Amino acids: CASSQESEQNYNEQFF.

The chain couples TRBV7-2 to TRBJ1-2; D gene uncertain. The germline gives CDR1 SGHTA, CDR2 FQGNSA. V was trimmed by 4 bases and J by 4 bases, leaving 10 bases between them. The CDR3 extends over 13 amino acids. Here the CDR3 DNA reads TGTGCCAGCAGCTCACAAGGTGTCTATGGCTACACCTTC. Its translation: CASSSQGVYGYTF.

This sequence joins TRBV28 and TRBJ2-7, with D perhaps matching TRBD1 (6 bases). The V end lost 3 bases, the J end lost 2 bases, and 17 bases lay between the germline ends. CDR1 and CDR2 from the germline V gene are MDHEN and SYDVKM. The CDR3 is 16 residues long. CDR3 region: CASSFALGQLTYEQYF. The CDR3, as DNA: TGTGCCAGCAGTTTCGCGCTAGGACAGTTAACCTACGAGCAGTACTTC.

The V and J genes are TRBV28 and TRBJ2-4; 11 bases align to TRBD1. Per the germline V gene, CDR1 is MDHEN and CDR2 is SYDVKM. V lost 2 bases and J lost 1; bases outside the gene matches: 7. The CDR3 contains 18 residues. CDR3 protein: CASSLGQGAGRAKNIQYF. The CDR3 DNA reads TGTGCCAGCAGTTTAGGACAGGGGGCGGGTAGGGCCAAAAACATTCAGTACTTC.